This T cell receptor beta chain derives from a study of blood T cell repertoires in COVID-19. Turning to the study itself: Researchers got acute and convalescent COVID-19 samples from the United States, Italy and Spain. T cells, B-cell-depleted T cells, or PBMCs supplied cDNA or gDNA.

The germline CDR1 and CDR2 sequences are MNHEY and SMNVEV (reference sequence). V lost 3 bases, J lost 4 bases, and 4 bases stayed unmatched. The CDR3 runs 14 residues. Authors' analysis steps: Amplification of reference gene primers provided the estimated nucleated cell counts. Libraries were prepared by immunoSEQ multiplex PCR; TCRdb keeps only in-frame clonotypes and omits some of them. D and trimming come from the DNA, and the V and J calls and clone size come from that table. The sample includes about 190,000 clones, around 87% of them seen just once. Sequencing was carried out using peripheral blood. The chain carries TRBV27 and TRBJ1-1; 8 positions agree with TRBD1. The source of this sequence is a man between 45 and 60 years old with acute or convalescent COVID-19. CDR3 amino acids: CASSFSGTGTEAFF. CDR3 nucleotide sequence: TGTGCCAGCAGTTTTTCCGGGACAGGCACTGAAGCTTTCTTT.